The rows below give T cell receptor beta chains drawn from one sample of a study of blood T cell repertoires in COVID-19. The assay was immunoSEQ multiplex PCR, and TCRdb's table has in-frame clones only and misses some. The data show some 120,000 clones, 80% to 85% seen once. What was sequenced was peripheral blood. The receptors were sampled from a woman in her thirties who had recovered from COVID-19. Each CDR3 is given with its conserved first and last residue. The order of the fields is clone size, J gene, V gene, D gene, CDR3 DNA, CDR3 protein. D genes are given only for firm matches. Not every row has a clone size; where given, it reads once, few, many or a size class.

abundance: -; j_gene: TRBJ1-5; v_gene: TRBV6-6; d_gene: -; CDR3nt: TGTGCCAGCACTCCGACAGGAGATCGCAATCAGCCCCAGCATTTT; CDR3aa: CASTPTGDRNQPQHF
abundance: few; j_gene: TRBJ2-1; v_gene: TRBV7-3; d_gene: TRBD1; CDR3nt: TGTGCCAGCAGCCCTTGGACAGGGGGTGTCACTGAGCAGTTCTTC; CDR3aa: CASSPWTGGVTEQFF
abundance: -; j_gene: TRBJ2-7; v_gene: TRBV4-1; d_gene: TRBD1; CDR3nt: TGCGCCAGCAGCTATACGCGACAGGGGACGTACGAGCAGTACTTC; CDR3aa: CASSYTRQGTYEQYF
abundance: -; j_gene: TRBJ2-1; v_gene: TRBV11-2; d_gene: -; CDR3nt: TGTGCCAGCAGCTTAGGGGGCTTTGAGCAGTTCTTC; CDR3aa: CASSLGGFEQFF
abundance: -; j_gene: TRBJ2-7; v_gene: TRBV9; d_gene: TRBD2; CDR3nt: TGTGCCAGCAGCGTATTGGCGGGGGGCCCCGGCGAGCAGTACTTC; CDR3aa: CASSVLAGGPGEQYF
abundance: -; j_gene: TRBJ2-1; v_gene: TRBV6-2/TRBV6-3; d_gene: TRBD2; CDR3nt: TGTGCCAGCAGTTACAGCGGGGGCCGCAACAATGAGCAGTTCTTC; CDR3aa: CASSYSGGRNNEQFF
abundance: -; j_gene: TRBJ1-1; v_gene: TRBV6-5; d_gene: TRBD1; CDR3nt: TGTGCCAGCAGTTTTCACAGGGGGAACACTGAAGCTTTCTTT; CDR3aa: CASSFHRGNTEAFF
abundance: -; j_gene: TRBJ1-2; v_gene: TRBV29-1; d_gene: TRBD1; CDR3nt: TGCAGCGTTGATAGGACAGGGGAAAATAACTATGGCTACACCTTC; CDR3aa: CSVDRTGENNYGYTF
abundance: -; j_gene: TRBJ1-2; v_gene: TRBV7-8; d_gene: -; CDR3nt: TGTGCCAGCAGCTTAGGCAGGGATTATGGCTACACCTTC; CDR3aa: CASSLGRDYGYTF
abundance: -; j_gene: TRBJ1-1; v_gene: TRBV19; d_gene: -; CDR3nt: TGTGCCAGTAGTATAGTAAGAGGCATCGGATCCTCTGAAGCTTTCTTT; CDR3aa: CASSIVRGIGSSEAFF
abundance: few; j_gene: TRBJ1-4; v_gene: TRBV18; d_gene: -; CDR3nt: TGTGCCACCCAGAGGAGTAATGAAAAACTGTTTTTT; CDR3aa: CATQRSNEKLFF
abundance: -; j_gene: TRBJ1-1; v_gene: TRBV2; d_gene: -; CDR3nt: TGTGCCAGCAGTGAGGGCAGATGGAATGGGAACACTGAAGCTTTCTTT; CDR3aa: CASSEGRWNGNTEAFF
abundance: -; j_gene: TRBJ2-3; v_gene: TRBV6-1; d_gene: TRBD2; CDR3nt: TGTGCCAGCAGTGGGGGACTAGCGACCGTCAAGGGCACAGATACGCAGTATTTT; CDR3aa: CASSGGLATVKGTDTQYF
abundance: -; j_gene: TRBJ1-3; v_gene: TRBV9; d_gene: -; CDR3nt: TGTGCCAGCAGCGTACAGGGTATCTCTGGAAACACCATATATTTT; CDR3aa: CASSVQGISGNTIYF
abundance: -; j_gene: TRBJ2-3; v_gene: TRBV15; d_gene: TRBD2; CDR3nt: TGTGCCACCAGCAGGGGGGTGTTAGCGGGAAGCACAGATACGCAGTATTTT; CDR3aa: CATSRGVLAGSTDTQYF
abundance: -; j_gene: TRBJ1-3; v_gene: TRBV12-3/TRBV12-4; d_gene: -; CDR3nt: TGTGCCAGCAGTTCCGGGGCTGGAAACACCATATATTTT; CDR3aa: CASSSGAGNTIYF
abundance: -; j_gene: TRBJ2-2; v_gene: TRBV19; d_gene: -; CDR3nt: TGTGCCAGTAGTATTTCCAGGCGGAACACCGGGGAGCTGTTTTTT; CDR3aa: CASSISRRNTGELFF
abundance: -; j_gene: TRBJ1-2; v_gene: TRBV5-4; d_gene: -; CDR3nt: TGTGCCAGCAGCCCCGTGGTTGAGGTTTTGGGTGGCTACACCTTC; CDR3aa: CASSPVVEVLGGYTF
abundance: -; j_gene: TRBJ2-7; v_gene: TRBV11-2; d_gene: TRBD2; CDR3nt: TGTGCCAGCAGCGGAGCCCTAGCGGGGGCCACCCCCTCGTACTTC; CDR3aa: CASSGALAGATPSYF
abundance: -; j_gene: TRBJ2-6; v_gene: TRBV19; d_gene: TRBD1; CDR3nt: TGTGCCAGTAGTACCGGGACAGGATTCTCTGGGGCCAACGTCCTGACTTTC; CDR3aa: CASSTGTGFSGANVLTF
abundance: once; j_gene: TRBJ1-1; v_gene: TRBV7-3; d_gene: TRBD1; CDR3nt: TGTGCCAGCAGCCCACAGGGGGCCCTGAACACTGAAGCTTTCTTT; CDR3aa: CASSPQGALNTEAFF
abundance: many; j_gene: TRBJ2-7; v_gene: TRBV6-6; d_gene: -; CDR3nt: TGTGCCAGCAGTTACCAAATTAGCGACTACGAGCAGTACTTC; CDR3aa: CASSYQISDYEQYF
abundance: -; j_gene: TRBJ1-1; v_gene: TRBV19; d_gene: TRBD1; CDR3nt: TGTGCCAGTAGTCTGGGGACAGGGCTGAACACTGAAGCTTTCTTT; CDR3aa: CASSLGTGLNTEAFF
abundance: -; j_gene: TRBJ2-1; v_gene: TRBV11-2; d_gene: -; CDR3nt: TGTGCCAGCAGCTTAGTCAAGGGGGTTGAGCAGTTCTTC; CDR3aa: CASSLVKGVEQFF
abundance: -; j_gene: TRBJ2-1; v_gene: TRBV30; d_gene: -; CDR3nt: TGTGCCTGGGGACGGGGTACCAAAAAAAATGAGCAGTTCTTC; CDR3aa: CAWGRGTKKNEQFF
abundance: once; j_gene: TRBJ2-1; v_gene: TRBV11-2; d_gene: -; CDR3nt: TGTGCCAGCAGCTGGCGGGTAGCCGTGGGGGGTGAGCAGTTCTTC; CDR3aa: CASSWRVAVGGEQFF
abundance: -; j_gene: TRBJ2-1; v_gene: TRBV13; d_gene: TRBD2; CDR3nt: TGTGCCAGCAGCTCCCCAATAATAGCGGGAACCTTTTACAATGAGCAGTTCTTC; CDR3aa: CASSSPIIAGTFYNEQFF
abundance: -; j_gene: TRBJ2-3; v_gene: TRBV18; d_gene: TRBD2; CDR3nt: TGTGCCAGCTCACCAGTATATAGGACTAGCAGGGATACGCAGTATTTT; CDR3aa: CASSPVYRTSRDTQYF
abundance: -; j_gene: TRBJ2-1; v_gene: TRBV5-4; d_gene: -; CDR3nt: TGTGCCAGCAGCTTGTTCGGGCGGGGCGGTGAGCAGTTCTTC; CDR3aa: CASSLFGRGGEQFF
abundance: -; j_gene: TRBJ2-7; v_gene: TRBV3-1/TRBV3-2; d_gene: -; CDR3nt: TGTGCCAGCAGCCGCGGCGAGTTCGGGGGCTCCTACGAGCAGTACTTC; CDR3aa: CASSRGEFGGSYEQYF
abundance: -; j_gene: TRBJ1-1; v_gene: TRBV6-5; d_gene: TRBD1; CDR3nt: TGTGCCAGCGGACTAGGAATAGACAGGGGGGAAGCTTTCTTT; CDR3aa: CASGLGIDRGEAFF
abundance: -; j_gene: TRBJ1-1; v_gene: TRBV7-8; d_gene: -; CDR3nt: TGTGCCAGCAGCTTAGCCCGTAACACTGAAGCTTTCTTT; CDR3aa: CASSLARNTEAFF
abundance: -; j_gene: TRBJ1-2; v_gene: TRBV7-9; d_gene: TRBD1; CDR3nt: TGTGCCAGCAGCTTAGACAAGGACAGGGGATCAAATGGCTACACCTTC; CDR3aa: CASSLDKDRGSNGYTF
abundance: -; j_gene: TRBJ2-7; v_gene: TRBV5-3; d_gene: TRBD1; CDR3nt: TGTGCCAGAAGCTTGGCCCGGACAGGGGGGATCTACGAGCAGTACTTC; CDR3aa: CARSLARTGGIYEQYF
abundance: -; j_gene: TRBJ2-4; v_gene: TRBV7-2; d_gene: -; CDR3nt: TGTGCCAGCAGCAACAGGGTCCTACTAGCCAAAAACATTCAGTACTTC; CDR3aa: CASSNRVLLAKNIQYF
abundance: -; j_gene: TRBJ2-3; v_gene: TRBV6-1; d_gene: TRBD2; CDR3nt: TGTGCCAGCAGTGAGGAAGCGGGAGGCACAGATACGCAGTATTTT; CDR3aa: CASSEEAGGTDTQYF
abundance: -; j_gene: TRBJ2-5; v_gene: TRBV5-5; d_gene: -; CDR3nt: TGTGCCAGCAGCTTGGCCCCCCCTCCTGAGACCCAGTACTTC; CDR3aa: CASSLAPPPETQYF
abundance: -; j_gene: TRBJ1-1; v_gene: TRBV19; d_gene: -; CDR3nt: TGTGCCAGTAGTTTCCCACAGGGTGGCTCCAGCACTGAAGCTTTCTTT; CDR3aa: CASSFPQGGSSTEAFF
abundance: few; j_gene: TRBJ2-3; v_gene: TRBV5-1; d_gene: TRBD2; CDR3nt: TGCGCCAGCAGCTCGTCGGGACTAGCGTCGGGTACGCAGTATTTT; CDR3aa: CASSSSGLASGTQYF
abundance: -; j_gene: TRBJ1-6; v_gene: TRBV10-3; d_gene: -; CDR3nt: TGTGCCATCAGTGACTCCCCGTTGGGGGCGCGAGATTCACCCCTCCACTTT; CDR3aa: CAISDSPLGARDSPLHF
abundance: -; j_gene: TRBJ1-5; v_gene: TRBV28; d_gene: -; CDR3nt: TGTGCCAGCAGTACGACAGCTAGCAATCAGCCCCAGCATTTT; CDR3aa: CASSTTASNQPQHF
abundance: -; j_gene: TRBJ1-6; v_gene: TRBV2; d_gene: TRBD1; CDR3nt: TGTGCCAGCAGGGAGGGGACAGGGATACAATCACCCCTCCACTTT; CDR3aa: CASREGTGIQSPLHF
abundance: once; j_gene: TRBJ2-7; v_gene: TRBV2; d_gene: TRBD1; CDR3nt: TGTGCCAGCAGGGGACAGGGGTACGAGCAGTACTTC; CDR3aa: CASRGQGYEQYF
abundance: -; j_gene: TRBJ1-2; v_gene: TRBV20-1; d_gene: -; CDR3nt: TGCAGTGCTAGCAGGGCCCATGGCTACACCTTC; CDR3aa: CSASRAHGYTF
abundance: once; j_gene: TRBJ1-2; v_gene: TRBV20-1; d_gene: -; CDR3nt: TGCAGTGCTAGCGGGGGAGGAGGCTACACCTTC; CDR3aa: CSASGGGGYTF
abundance: -; j_gene: TRBJ1-6; v_gene: TRBV5-4; d_gene: TRBD1; CDR3nt: TGTGCCAGCAGCCTGGCCGGGACAGGAAATTCACCCCTCCACTTT; CDR3aa: CASSLAGTGNSPLHF
abundance: once; j_gene: TRBJ1-1; v_gene: TRBV5-1; d_gene: -; CDR3nt: TGCGCCAGCAGAATCCAGGGAACTGAAGCTTTCTTT; CDR3aa: CASRIQGTEAFF
abundance: -; j_gene: TRBJ1-5; v_gene: TRBV29-1; d_gene: -; CDR3nt: TGCAGCGTTAGACAGGGCAATCAGCCCCAGCATTTT; CDR3aa: CSVRQGNQPQHF
abundance: -; j_gene: TRBJ2-3; v_gene: TRBV9; d_gene: TRBD2; CDR3nt: TGTGCCAGCAGCCCAGGACTAGCGGGAGTCCAAGATACGCAGTATTTT; CDR3aa: CASSPGLAGVQDTQYF
abundance: -; j_gene: TRBJ2-3; v_gene: TRBV6-5; d_gene: -; CDR3nt: TGTGCCAGCAGACGAACAGGTTTTTCCACAGATACGCAGTATTTT; CDR3aa: CASRRTGFSTDTQYF
abundance: -; j_gene: TRBJ1-3; v_gene: TRBV28; d_gene: TRBD1; CDR3nt: TGTGCCTCATGGGGACAGGGCGGAAACACCATATATTTT; CDR3aa: CASWGQGGNTIYF
abundance: -; j_gene: TRBJ2-7; v_gene: TRBV7-2; d_gene: TRBD2; CDR3nt: TGTGCCAGCAGCCCCGATGACGGGACTAGCAGCTACGAGCAGTACTTC; CDR3aa: CASSPDDGTSSYEQYF
abundance: -; j_gene: TRBJ2-7; v_gene: TRBV4-1; d_gene: TRBD2; CDR3nt: TGCGCCAGCAGCCAAGTTTCCGGGGGGGACGAGCAGTACTTC; CDR3aa: CASSQVSGGDEQYF
abundance: -; j_gene: TRBJ1-1; v_gene: TRBV20-1; d_gene: TRBD1; CDR3nt: TGCAGTGCTAGTAGGGCAGGGGGCAGACGGGACACTGAAGCTTTCTTT; CDR3aa: CSASRAGGRRDTEAFF